This TCR beta chain came from a study of T cells in Graves' hyperthyroidism and ophthalmopathy. Trimming cost V 8 bases and J 4 bases, with 17 bases left between them. Germline lookup yields CDR1 SQVTM and CDR2 ANQGSEA. The CDR3 is 13 amino acids. Exclusion of patients followed from uncontrolled infection, other autoimmune disease, pregnancy or lactation. The source of the PBMCs was approximately 9.5 ml of fresh peripheral blood. Amplified TCR beta CDR3 regions came from RNA transcripts. HTBI primers were employed in a first-round RT-PCR of the TCR CDR3. TCRdb independently ran MiXCR on the multiplex PCR reads; one entry per CDR3 protein. In the table there are some 800,000 distinct CDR3 sequences, around 39% of which are singletons.

The chain joins TRBV29-1 to TRBJ1-2, with D perhaps TRBD1 (6 bases). This TCR was sampled from a young man with Graves' hyperthyroidism. Input material: blood. CDR3 sequence: CSFGAGAGYGYTF. The CDR3 region has the DNA TGCAGCTTCGGGGCAGGGGCTGGCTATGGCTACACCTTC.